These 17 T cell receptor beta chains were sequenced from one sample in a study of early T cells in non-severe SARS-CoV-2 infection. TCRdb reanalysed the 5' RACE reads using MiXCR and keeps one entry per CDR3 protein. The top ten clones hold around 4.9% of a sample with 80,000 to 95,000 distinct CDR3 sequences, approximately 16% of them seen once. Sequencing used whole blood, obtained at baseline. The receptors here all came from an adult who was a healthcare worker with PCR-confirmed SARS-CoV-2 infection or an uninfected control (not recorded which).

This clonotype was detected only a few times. The CDR3 protein is CSAQRAGSPLNEQFF. The CDR3 DNA sequence: TGCAGTGCGCAAAGGGCCGGGAGCCCACTGAATGAGCAGTTCTTC. V and J are TRBV20-1 and TRBJ2-1; D is possibly TRBD2 (6 bases). Germline V CDR1 and CDR2: DFQATT, SNEGSKA (reference sequence). V lost 6 bases and J 7 bases, leaving 22 bases between the germline ends. This CDR3 has 15 amino acids.

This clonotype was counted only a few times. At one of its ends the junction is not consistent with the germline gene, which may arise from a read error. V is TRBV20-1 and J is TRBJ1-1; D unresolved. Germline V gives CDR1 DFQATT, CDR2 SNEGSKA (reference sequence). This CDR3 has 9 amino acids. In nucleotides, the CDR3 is TGCAGTGCTGGAGATGAAGCTTTCTTT. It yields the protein CSAGDEAFF.

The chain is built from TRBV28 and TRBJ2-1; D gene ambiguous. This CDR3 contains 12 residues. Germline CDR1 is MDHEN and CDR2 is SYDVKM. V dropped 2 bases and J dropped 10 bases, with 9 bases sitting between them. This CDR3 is CASSLRDREQFF. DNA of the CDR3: TGTGCCAGCAGTTTAAGGGATCGAGAGCAGTTCTTC.

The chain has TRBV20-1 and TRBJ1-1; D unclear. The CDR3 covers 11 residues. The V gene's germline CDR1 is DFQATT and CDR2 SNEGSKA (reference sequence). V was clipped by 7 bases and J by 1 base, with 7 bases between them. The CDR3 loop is CSGLGNTEAFF. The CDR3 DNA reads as TGCAGTGGGCTTGGGAACACTGAAGCTTTCTTT.

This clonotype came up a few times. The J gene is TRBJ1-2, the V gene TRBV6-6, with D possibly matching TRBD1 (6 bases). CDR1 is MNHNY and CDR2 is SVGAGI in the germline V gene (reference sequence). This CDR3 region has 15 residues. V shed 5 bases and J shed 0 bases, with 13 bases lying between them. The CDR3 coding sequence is TGTGCCAGCAGTCCGATAGGACAGCCTAACTATGGCTACACCTTC. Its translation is CASSPIGQPNYGYTF.

In DNA form, the CDR3 reads TGTGCCAGCAGTTACTCTACTAGCAGCCAGTTCTTC. Its translation: CASSYSTSSQFF. V usage is TRBV6-2 or TRBV6-3 and J usage is TRBJ2-1, with a possible D match to TRBD2 (6 bases). Germline lookup yields CDR1 MNHEY and CDR2 SVGEGT. The V end lost 0 bases, the J end lost 13 bases, and 10 bases lay between the germline ends. The CDR3 extends over 12 amino acids.

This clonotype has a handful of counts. CDR3: CASKETPREAFF. The CDR3 nucleotides are TGTGCCAGCAAGGAGACACCTAGAGAAGCTTTCTTT. The rearrangement uses TRBV28 and TRBJ1-1; no clear D. Germline CDR1 reads MDHEN; CDR2 reads SYDVKM. V lost 7 bases, J lost 8 bases, and 14 bases lay in between. There are 12 residues in the CDR3. The variable domain in full, with the rest retrieved from reference TRBV28 and TRBJ1-1, is DVKVTQSSRYLVKRTGEKVFLECVQDMDHENMFWYRQDPGLGLRLIYFSYDVKMKEKGDIPEGYSVSREKKERFSLILESASTNQTSMYLCASKETPREAFFGQGTRLTVV.

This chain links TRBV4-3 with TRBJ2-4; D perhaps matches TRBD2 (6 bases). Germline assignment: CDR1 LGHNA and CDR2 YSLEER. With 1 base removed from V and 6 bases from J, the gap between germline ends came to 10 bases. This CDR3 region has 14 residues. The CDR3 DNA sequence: TGCGCCAGCAGCCAAGCCGCAGCGGGAAACATTCAGTACTTC. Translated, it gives CASSQAAAGNIQYF.

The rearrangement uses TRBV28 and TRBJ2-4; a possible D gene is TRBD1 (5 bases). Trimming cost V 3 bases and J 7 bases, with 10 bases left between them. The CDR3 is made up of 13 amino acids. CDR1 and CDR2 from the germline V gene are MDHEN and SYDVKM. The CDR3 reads CASSFQGPNIQYF. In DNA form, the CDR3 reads TGTGCCAGCAGTTTTCAGGGTCCGAACATTCAGTACTTC.

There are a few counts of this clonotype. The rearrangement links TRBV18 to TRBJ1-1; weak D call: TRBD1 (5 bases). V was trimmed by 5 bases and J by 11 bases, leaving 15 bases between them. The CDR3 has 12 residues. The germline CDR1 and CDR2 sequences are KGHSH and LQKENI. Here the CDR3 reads CASSGAYDRAFF. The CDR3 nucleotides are TGTGCCAGCTCAGGGGCATATGATAGGGCTTTCTTT.

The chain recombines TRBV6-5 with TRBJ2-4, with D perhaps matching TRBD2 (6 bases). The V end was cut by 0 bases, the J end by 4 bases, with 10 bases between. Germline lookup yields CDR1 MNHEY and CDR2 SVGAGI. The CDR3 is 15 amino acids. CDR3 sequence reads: CASSYSLALKNIQYF. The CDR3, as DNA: TGTGCCAGCAGTTACTCGCTAGCGCTTAAAAACATTCAGTACTTC.

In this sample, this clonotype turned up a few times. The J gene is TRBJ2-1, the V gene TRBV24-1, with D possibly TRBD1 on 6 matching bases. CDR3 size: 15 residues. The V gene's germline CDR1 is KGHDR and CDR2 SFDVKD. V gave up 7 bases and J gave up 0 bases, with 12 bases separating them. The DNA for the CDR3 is TGTGCCACCAGGGGAACAGGGAGCTCCTACAATGAGCAGTTCTTC. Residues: CATRGTGSSYNEQFF.

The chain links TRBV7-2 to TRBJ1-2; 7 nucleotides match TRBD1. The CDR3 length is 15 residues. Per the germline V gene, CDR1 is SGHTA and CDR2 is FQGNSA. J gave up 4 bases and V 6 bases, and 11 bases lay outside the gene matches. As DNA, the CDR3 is TGTGCCAGCAGAAGAGACAGGGTTGAGTCCTATGGCTACACCTTC. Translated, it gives CASRRDRVESYGYTF.

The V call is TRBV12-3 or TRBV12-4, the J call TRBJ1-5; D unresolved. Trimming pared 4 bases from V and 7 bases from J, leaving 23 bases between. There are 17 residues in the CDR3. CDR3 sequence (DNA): TGTGCCAGCAGTTCGGACGGACCCCCTACCCTCGGGCAGCCCCAGCATTTT. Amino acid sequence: CASSSDGPPTLGQPQHF.

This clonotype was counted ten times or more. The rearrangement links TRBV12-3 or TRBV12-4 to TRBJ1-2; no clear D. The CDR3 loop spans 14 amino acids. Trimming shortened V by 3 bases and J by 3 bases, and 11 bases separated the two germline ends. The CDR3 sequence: CASSFQVQDYGYTF. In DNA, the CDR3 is TGTGCCAGCAGTTTTCAGGTTCAGGACTATGGCTACACCTTC.

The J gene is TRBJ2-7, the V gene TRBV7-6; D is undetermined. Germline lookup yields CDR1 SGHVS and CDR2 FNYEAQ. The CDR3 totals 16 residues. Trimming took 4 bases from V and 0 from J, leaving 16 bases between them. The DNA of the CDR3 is TGTGCCAGCAGCTCGAGAGGCGGCGATAGCTCCTACGAGCAGTACTTC. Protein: CASSSRGGDSSYEQYF.

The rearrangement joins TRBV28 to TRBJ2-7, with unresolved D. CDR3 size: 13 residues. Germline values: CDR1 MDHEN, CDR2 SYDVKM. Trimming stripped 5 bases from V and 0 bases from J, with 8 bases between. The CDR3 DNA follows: TGTGCCAGCAGTCAAAGTCCCTCCTACGAGCAGTACTTC. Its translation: CASSQSPSYEQYF.